Listed here are 28 T cell receptor beta chains from one sample, sequenced in a study of PD-1 blockade in classical Hodgkin lymphoma. Every patient had relapsed following autologous stem cell transplantation, and cohorts differed in brentuximab vedotin exposure. Measured with immunoSEQ multiplex PCR; TCRdb has only the in-frame clones, and not every one. The sample gives some 100,000 clones, just under 95% of which show up once; less than 3.5% is in the top ten. The material sequenced was peripheral blood mononuclear cells (PBMCs), taken at baseline. All receptors derive from a human donor with classical Hodgkin lymphoma.

CDR3 in DNA: TGTGCCAGCAGTTTTAGACAGGGGGTCGATGAGCAGTTCTTC. Translated, it gives CASSFRQGVDEQFF. The J gene is TRBJ2-1, the V gene TRBV27; 9 nucleotides line up with TRBD1. CDR1 and CDR2 (germline): MNHEY, SMNVEV (reference sequence). J lost 8 bases, V lost 3 bases, and 5 bases had no gene match. The CDR3 is 14 amino acids.

The chain recombines TRBV28 with TRBJ2-3; D call uncertain. Germline assignment: CDR1 MDHEN and CDR2 SYDVKM. V lost 2 bases to trimming and J lost 4 bases, with 7 bases between them. The CDR3 extends over 13 amino acids. Here the CDR3 reads CASSLRWADTQYF. CDR3 DNA sequence: TGTGCCAGCAGTTTAAGGTGGGCAGATACGCAGTATTTT.

The rearrangement joins TRBV5-1 to TRBJ2-7, with 8 bases fitting TRBD1. The CDR3 has 15 residues. Germline V lookup: CDR1 SGHRS, CDR2 YFSETQ. Trimming took 1 base from V and 6 from J; bases not matched to a gene: 9. The CDR3 DNA reads TGCGCCAGCAGCTTGATGGCGGACAGGGTCTCCGAGCAGTACTTC. It translates to CASSLMADRVSEQYF.

The chain combines TRBV9 with TRBJ2-1; the match to TRBD2 covers 11 bases. With 5 bases clipped from V and 2 bases from J, the junction kept 6 bases outside the gene matches. The length of the CDR3 is 16 residues. Germline values: CDR1 SGDLS, CDR2 YYNGEE. The DNA for the CDR3 is TGTGCCAGCAGTATTCGACTAGCGGGGCCCTACAATGAGCAGTTCTTC. Encoded protein: CASSIRLAGPYNEQFF.

This chain joins TRBV19 and TRBJ2-2; the D gene could be TRBD1 or TRBD2 (6 bases each). Germline V gives CDR1 LNHDA, CDR2 SQIVND (reference sequence). This CDR3 has 14 amino acids. V gave up 7 bases and J gave up 5 bases, with 14 bases separating them. DNA for the CDR3: TGTGCCAGTATTCAAGGAGGGGGGACCGGGGAGCTGTTTTTT. Translated, it gives CASIQGGGTGELFF.

V gene TRBV4-1 combines with J gene TRBJ1-2, with a tentative D call TRBD1 (5 bases). The germline V and J ends were trimmed by 0 bases and 3 bases, with 20 bases remaining between them. CDR3 size: 18 residues. Germline lookup yields CDR1 MGHRA and CDR2 YSYEKL. CDR3 sequence reads: CASSQEGGFRALDYGYTF. As DNA, the CDR3 is TGCGCCAGCAGCCAAGAGGGAGGGTTCAGGGCTTTGGACTATGGCTACACCTTC.

This chain uses TRBV7-9 with TRBJ2-5, with TRBD2 matching 11 bases. Trimming took 3 bases from V and 5 from J; bases not matched to a gene: 5. The CDR3 totals 15 residues. Germline CDR1 SEHNR, CDR2 FQNEAQ (reference sequence). CDR3 protein: CASSFLAGGAETQYF. CDR3 bases: TGTGCCAGCAGCTTTTTAGCGGGAGGGGCGGAGACCCAGTACTTC.

This rearrangement joins TRBV27 to TRBJ2-1; maybe TRBD2 (6 bases). Germline-derived CDR1 and CDR2 are MNHEY and SMNVEV (reference sequence). The V end was cut by 4 bases, the J end by 12 bases, with 25 bases between. The CDR3 totals 16 residues. CDR3 nucleotides: TGTGCCAGCAGTTATGACCGACTAGGGACTGAGGTTTTGCAGTTCTTC. It encodes CASSYDRLGTEVLQFF.

This sequence joins TRBV28 and TRBJ2-2; 12 nucleotides match TRBD2. After removal of 6 bases from V and 5 bases from J, the junction contained 7 bases not matched to a gene. The germline V gene encodes CDR1 MDHEN and CDR2 SYDVKM. There are 16 residues in the CDR3. CDR3 protein: CASRFLAGGLTGELFF. Here the CDR3 DNA reads TGTGCCAGCAGGTTTCTAGCGGGAGGGCTTACCGGGGAGCTGTTTTTT. The entire variable domain, with the rest obtained from reference TRBV28 and TRBJ2-2, is as follows: DVKVTQSSRYLVKRTGEKVFLECVQDMDHENMFWYRQDPGLGLRLIYFSYDVKMKEKGDIPEGYSVSREKKERFSLILESASTNQTSMYLCASRFLAGGLTGELFFGEGSRLTVL.

Details on this clone: Other nucleotide sequences in the sample specify the same CDR3. The chain is built from TRBV7-9 and TRBJ1-1, with unresolved D. Germline loops: CDR1 SEHNR, CDR2 FQNEAQ (reference sequence). Between the trimmed V and J ends, which lost 5 bases and 4 bases, there was a span of 8 bases. The CDR3 loop spans 12 amino acids. CDR3 protein: CASSLVSTEAFF. The CDR3 nucleotides are TGTGCCAGCAGCCTAGTGAGCACTGAAGCTTTCTTT.

This clone was counted between two and nine times. The chain employs TRBV5-1 and TRBJ2-7; D possibly uses TRBD1 or TRBD2 (5 bases each). Deletions cut 4 bases from V and 0 bases from J, with 14 bases between. This CDR3 comprises 15 residues. Germline CDR1 SGHRS, CDR2 YFSETQ. In DNA, the CDR3 is TGCGCCAGCAGCCCCCGGGGCCCAAACTCCTACGAGCAGTACTTC. This codes for CASSPRGPNSYEQYF.

This rearrangement joins TRBV28 to TRBJ1-2; D not certain. There are 14 residues in the CDR3. Trimming removed 5 bases at V and 4 bases at J, with 14 bases between. Germline lookup yields CDR1 MDHEN and CDR2 SYDVKM. CDR3 DNA: TGTGCCAGCAGTACCCCCGCCAGGCGCTATGGCTACACCTTC. Protein product: CASSTPARRYGYTF.

This chain uses TRBV6-5 with TRBJ1-5; the D is unclear. Germline values: CDR1 MNHEY, CDR2 SVGAGI. V was clipped by 0 bases and J by 6 bases, with 9 bases between them. The CDR3 spans 14 residues. The CDR3 sequence: CASSYSSGSQPQHF. The CDR3, as DNA: TGTGCCAGCAGTTACTCGTCAGGTAGTCAGCCCCAGCATTTT.

This sequence joins TRBV15 and TRBJ2-7; possibly TRBD1 for D (6 bases). Deletions cut 5 bases from V and 0 bases from J, with 8 bases between. Germline V gene data show CDR1 as LNHNV and CDR2 as YYDKDF (reference sequence). This CDR3 spans 13 amino acids. The CDR3 bases are TGTGCCACCAGCCGGACAGTCTCCTACGAGCAGTACTTC. Its translation: CATSRTVSYEQYF.

The V gene is TRBV20-1, the J gene TRBJ2-7; D ambiguous. Trimming took 6 bases from V and 5 from J, leaving 8 bases between them. This CDR3 spans 10 amino acids. Per the germline V gene, CDR1 is DFQATT and CDR2 is SNEGSKA (reference sequence). The CDR3 loop reads CSAPKNEQYF. The CDR3 DNA follows: TGCAGTGCCCCTAAAAACGAGCAGTACTTC.

The chain links TRBV6-1 to TRBJ2-1, with D possibly TRBD2 on 6 matching bases. V was trimmed by 7 bases and J by 7 bases, leaving 20 bases between them. The CDR3 runs to 15 residues. Germline V gene lookup returns CDR1 MNHNS and CDR2 SASEGT. CDR3 sequence reads: CASTLTRRGTNEQFF. The CDR3 DNA is TGTGCCAGCACCCTGACTAGAAGGGGTACAAATGAGCAGTTCTTC.

This clone was recorded only once. The chain is built from TRBV13 and TRBJ2-1, with 9 positions matching TRBD1. V lost 4 bases and J lost 7; bases outside the gene matches: 8. The CDR3 spans 15 residues. Germline loops: CDR1 PRHDT, CDR2 FYEKMQ (reference sequence). CDR3: CASSSGTGTRNEQFF. The CDR3 DNA is TGTGCCAGCAGCTCCGGGACAGGGACCCGGAATGAGCAGTTCTTC.

This clone showed up just a few times. The CDR3 spells CSVEEQGATAFF. The CDR3 nucleotides read TGCAGCGTTGAAGAGCAGGGGGCGACCGCTTTCTTT. The gene calls are TRBV29-1 and TRBJ1-1, with TRBD1 matching over 8 bases. CDR1 and CDR2 (germline): SQVTM, ANQGSEA. The V and J ends lost 0 bases and 11 bases, in that order; junction bases with no gene match: 5. This CDR3 contains 12 residues.

V and J are TRBV7-6 and TRBJ2-7; 11 bases are a match to TRBD2. This CDR3 has 16 residues. Per the germline V gene, CDR1 is SGHVS and CDR2 is FNYEAQ. Trimming took 2 bases from V and 2 from J; bases not matched to a gene: 5. CDR3 loop: CASSLWTSGQPYEQYF. CDR3 coding DNA: TGTGCCAGCAGCTTATGGACTAGCGGGCAACCCTACGAGCAGTACTTC.

The chain employs TRBV10-3 and TRBJ2-5; 9 nucleotides match TRBD1. After removal of 4 bases from V and 3 bases from J, the junction contained 0 bases not matched to a gene. The CDR3 has 13 residues. Germline V gives CDR1 ENHRY, CDR2 SYGVKD. CDR3 bases: TGTGCCATCAGTGGGACAGGGGAAGAGACCCAGTACTTC. Encoded protein: CAISGTGEETQYF.

J is TRBJ2-1 and V is TRBV15; D call uncertain. Trimming shortened V by 4 bases and J by 0 bases, and 13 bases separated the two germline ends. In germline, CDR1 is LNHNV, CDR2 YYDKDF (reference sequence). CDR3 size: 16 residues. This chain's CDR3 is CATSTMTHGSYNEQFF. DNA for the CDR3: TGTGCCACCAGCACCATGACTCACGGCTCCTACAATGAGCAGTTCTTC.

The chain carries TRBV30 and TRBJ2-7, with 7 bases fitting TRBD1. J lost 3 bases, V lost 3 bases, and 8 bases had no gene match. The CDR3 covers 14 residues. The germline V gene has CDR1 GTSNPN and CDR2 SVGIG (reference sequence). This CDR3 is CAWSVGQRHYEQYF. CDR3 nucleotide sequence: TGTGCCTGGAGCGTGGGACAGAGACACTACGAGCAGTACTTC.

The gene calls are TRBV5-1 and TRBJ2-7; 9 bases map to TRBD2. Unmatched junction bases numbered 7, after V lost 2 bases and J lost 4 bases. The length of the CDR3 is 15 residues. Germline-derived CDR1 and CDR2 are SGHRS and YFSETQ. CDR3 in DNA: TGCGCCAGCAGCTTCTTAGCGGGAGTGCATTACGAGCAGTACTTC. Translation gives CASSFLAGVHYEQYF.

The V call is TRBV29-1, the J call TRBJ1-2; TRBD1 is a possible D gene (5 bases). This CDR3 contains 13 residues. Between the trimmed V and J ends, which lost 5 bases and 4 bases, there was a span of 14 bases. Germline V gives CDR1 SQVTM, CDR2 ANQGSEA. The CDR3 region has the DNA TGCAGCGTTATGGGGCCCGCGCGCTATGGCTACACCTTC. This codes for CSVMGPARYGYTF.

This clone was recorded a few times. This sequence joins TRBV27 and TRBJ1-1; TRBD1 is a possible D gene (5 bases). Per the germline V gene, CDR1 is MNHEY and CDR2 is SMNVEV (reference sequence). The CDR3 has 12 residues. Trimming left V 6 bases short and J 4 bases short, with 9 bases between. CDR3: CASRRRGTEAFF. For the CDR3, the DNA is TGTGCCAGCAGACGAAGGGGCACTGAAGCTTTCTTT.

The rearrangement uses TRBV5-1 and TRBJ2-7, with 8 bases matching TRBD1. CDR1 and CDR2 from the germline V gene are SGHRS and YFSETQ. The CDR3 length is 14 residues. The ends lost 0 bases at V and 2 bases at J; junction bases unmatched: 1. The DNA for the CDR3 is TGCGCCAGCAGCTTGGAGACAGGGGCCTACGAGCAGTACTTC. Its protein product is CASSLETGAYEQYF.

The rearrangement links TRBV6-4 to TRBJ2-1, with D maybe TRBD2 (6 bases). CDR1 is MRHNA and CDR2 is SNTAGT in the germline V gene. Trimming left V 2 bases short and J 5 bases short, with 13 bases between. The CDR3 contains 15 residues. This CDR3 reads CASSDGLASNNEQFF. Here the CDR3 DNA reads TGTGCCAGCAGTGACGGTCTAGCGTCGAACAATGAGCAGTTCTTC.

The chain is built from TRBV6-4 and TRBJ2-3, with D maybe TRBD2 (5 bases). Germline-derived CDR1 and CDR2 are MRHNA and SNTAGT. The germline V and J ends were trimmed by 6 bases and 3 bases, with 10 bases remaining between them. This CDR3 has 13 residues. The CDR3 loop is CASSGEGTDTQYF. The CDR3 nucleotides read TGTGCCAGCAGCGGGGAAGGGACAGATACGCAGTATTTT.